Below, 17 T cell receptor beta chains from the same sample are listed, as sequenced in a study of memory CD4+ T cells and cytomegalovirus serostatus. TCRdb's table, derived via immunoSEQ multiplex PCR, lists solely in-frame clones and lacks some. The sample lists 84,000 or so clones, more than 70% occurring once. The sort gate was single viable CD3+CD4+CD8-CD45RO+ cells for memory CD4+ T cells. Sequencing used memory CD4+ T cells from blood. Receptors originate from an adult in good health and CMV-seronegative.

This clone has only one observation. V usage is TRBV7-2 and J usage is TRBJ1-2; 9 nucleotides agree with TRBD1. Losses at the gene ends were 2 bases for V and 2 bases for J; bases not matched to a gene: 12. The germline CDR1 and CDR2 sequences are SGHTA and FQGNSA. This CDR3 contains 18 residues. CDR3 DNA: TGTGCCAGCAGCTTATCTTCAAGTACAGGGGGCAGAAACTATGGCTACACCTTC. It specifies CASSLSSSTGGRNYGYTF. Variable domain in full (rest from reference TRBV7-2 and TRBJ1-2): GAGVSQSPSNKVTEKGKDVELRCDPISGHTALYWYRQSLGQGLEFLIYFQGNSAPDKSGLPSDRFSAERTGGSVSTLTIQRTQQEDSAVYLCASSLSSSTGGRNYGYTFGSGTRLTVV.

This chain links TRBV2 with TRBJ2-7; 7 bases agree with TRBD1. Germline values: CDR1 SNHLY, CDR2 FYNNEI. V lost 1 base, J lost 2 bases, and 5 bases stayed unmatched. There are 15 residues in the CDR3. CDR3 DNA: TGTGCCAGCAGTGAAGTAACAGGGGCGGCCTACGAGCAGTACTTC. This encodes CASSEVTGAAYEQYF.

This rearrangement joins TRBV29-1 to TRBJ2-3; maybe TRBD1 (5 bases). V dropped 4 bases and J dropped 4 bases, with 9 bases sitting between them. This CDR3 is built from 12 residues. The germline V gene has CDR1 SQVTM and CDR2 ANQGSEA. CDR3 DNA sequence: TGCAGCGTTGGGCAGGGCCCAGATACGCAGTATTTT. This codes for CSVGQGPDTQYF.

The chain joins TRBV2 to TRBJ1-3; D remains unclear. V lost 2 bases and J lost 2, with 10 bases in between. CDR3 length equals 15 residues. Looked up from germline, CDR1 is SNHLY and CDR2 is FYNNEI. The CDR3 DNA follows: TGTGCCAGCAGTGAATCAGTGGGTGCTGGAAACACCATATATTTT. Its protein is CASSESVGAGNTIYF.

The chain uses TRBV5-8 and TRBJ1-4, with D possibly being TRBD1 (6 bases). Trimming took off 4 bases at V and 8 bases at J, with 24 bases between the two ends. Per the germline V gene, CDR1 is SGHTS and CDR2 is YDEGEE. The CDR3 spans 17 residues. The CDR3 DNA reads TGTGCCAGCAGCCTTCACTCAGGGGCAGGGGCCCAGGAAAAACTGTTTTTT. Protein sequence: CASSLHSGAGAQEKLFF. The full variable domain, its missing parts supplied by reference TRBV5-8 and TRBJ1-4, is EAGVTQSPTHLIKTRGQQATLRCSPISGHTSVYWYQQALGLGLQFLLWYDEGEERNRGNFPPRFSGRQFPNYSSELNVNALELEDSALYLCASSLHSGAGAQEKLFFGSGTQLSVL.

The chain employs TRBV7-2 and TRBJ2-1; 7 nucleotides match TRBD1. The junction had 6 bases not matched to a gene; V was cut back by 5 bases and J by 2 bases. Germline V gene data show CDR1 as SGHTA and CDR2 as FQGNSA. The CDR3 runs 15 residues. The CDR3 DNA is TGTGCCAGCAGCATAACCGGGACAGCCTACAATGAGCAGTTCTTC. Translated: CASSITGTAYNEQFF.

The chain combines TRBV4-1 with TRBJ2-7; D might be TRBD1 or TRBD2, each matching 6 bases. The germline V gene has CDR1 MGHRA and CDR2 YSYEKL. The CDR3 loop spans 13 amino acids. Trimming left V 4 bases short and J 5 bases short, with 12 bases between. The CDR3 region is CASSLQGGDEQYF. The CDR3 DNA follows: TGCGCCAGCAGCCTACAGGGAGGCGACGAGCAGTACTTC.

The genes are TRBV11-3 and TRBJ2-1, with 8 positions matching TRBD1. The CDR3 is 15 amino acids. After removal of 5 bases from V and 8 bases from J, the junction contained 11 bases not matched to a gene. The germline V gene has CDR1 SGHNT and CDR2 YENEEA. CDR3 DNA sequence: TGTGCCAGCAGCCCGACAGGGGTCGGAGGCGATGAGCAGTTCTTC. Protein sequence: CASSPTGVGGDEQFF.

The CDR3, as DNA: TGTGCCAGCAGACCCCATTCGGGACAGGACAACACTGAAGCTTTCTTT. It encodes CASRPHSGQDNTEAFF. The chain is built from TRBV7-2 and TRBJ1-1; 8 nucleotides agree with TRBD1. The CDR3 has 16 residues. After removal of 6 bases from V and 2 bases from J, the junction contained 11 bases not matched to a gene. Germline V CDR1 and CDR2: SGHTA, FQGNSA.

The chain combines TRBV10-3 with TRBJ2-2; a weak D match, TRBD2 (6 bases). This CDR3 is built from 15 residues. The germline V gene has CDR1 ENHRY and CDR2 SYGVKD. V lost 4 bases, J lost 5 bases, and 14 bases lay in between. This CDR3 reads CAISGHGGETGELFF. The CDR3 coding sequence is TGTGCCATCAGTGGCCACGGGGGTGAGACCGGGGAGCTGTTTTTT.

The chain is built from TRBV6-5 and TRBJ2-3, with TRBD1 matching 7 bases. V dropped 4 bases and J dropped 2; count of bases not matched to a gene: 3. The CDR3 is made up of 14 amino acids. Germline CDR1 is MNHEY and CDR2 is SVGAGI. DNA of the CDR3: TGTGCCAGCAGTTGGGGGACAGACACAGATACGCAGTATTTT. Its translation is CASSWGTDTDTQYF.

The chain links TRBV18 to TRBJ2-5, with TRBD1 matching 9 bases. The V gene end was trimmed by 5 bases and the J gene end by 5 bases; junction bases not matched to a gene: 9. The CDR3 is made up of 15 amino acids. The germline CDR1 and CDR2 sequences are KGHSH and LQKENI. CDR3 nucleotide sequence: TGTGCCAGCTCAACATCGGACAGGGGTGGCGAGACCCAGTACTTC. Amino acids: CASSTSDRGGETQYF.

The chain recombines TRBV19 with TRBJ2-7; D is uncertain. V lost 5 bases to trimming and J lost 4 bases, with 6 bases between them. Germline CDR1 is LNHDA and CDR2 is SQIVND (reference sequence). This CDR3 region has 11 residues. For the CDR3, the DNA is TGTGCCAGTAGTGCGCAGTACGAGCAGTACTTC. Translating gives CASSAQYEQYF.

DNA of the CDR3: TGTGCCACCAGCAGACTGGACAGGGAAAATTCACCCCTCCACTTT. Translating it yields CATSRLDRENSPLHF. This sequence joins TRBV15 and TRBJ1-6; the match to TRBD1 covers 8 bases. Germline trimming cut 2 bases from V and 7 bases from J; bases unmatched to any gene: 4. Germline V lookup: CDR1 LNHNV, CDR2 YYDKDF (reference sequence). This CDR3 region has 15 residues.

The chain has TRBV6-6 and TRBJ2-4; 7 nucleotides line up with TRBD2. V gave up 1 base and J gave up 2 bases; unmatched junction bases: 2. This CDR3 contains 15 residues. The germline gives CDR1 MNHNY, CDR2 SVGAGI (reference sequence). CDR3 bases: TGTGCCAGCAGTTACTTCGGGGGGACCAAAAACATTCAGTACTTC. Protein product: CASSYFGGTKNIQYF.

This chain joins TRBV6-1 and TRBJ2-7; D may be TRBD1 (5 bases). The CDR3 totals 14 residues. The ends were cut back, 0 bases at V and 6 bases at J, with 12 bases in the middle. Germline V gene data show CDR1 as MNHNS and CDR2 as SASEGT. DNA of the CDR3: TGTGCCAGCAGTGAAGCGTTGGGGCGCGGCGAGCAGTACTTC. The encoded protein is CASSEALGRGEQYF.

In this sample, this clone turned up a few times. As DNA, the CDR3 is TGTGCCAGCAGCTTAGCACGAGGAACCCGTCAAGAGAGCTACACCTTC. Translated, it gives CASSLARGTRQESYTF. The V call is TRBV11-2, the J call TRBJ1-2; D is unclear. The germline gives CDR1 SGHAT, CDR2 FQNNGV. Trimming removed 1 base from V and 9 bases from J, with 21 bases in between. This CDR3 is 16 amino acids long. The whole variable domain, filled in from reference TRBV11-2 and TRBJ1-2, reads EAGVAQSPRYKIIEKRQSVAFWCNPISGHATLYWYQQILGQGPKLLIQFQNNGVVDDSQLPKDRFSAERLKGVDSTLKIQPAKLEDSAVYLCASSLARGTRQESYTFGSGTRLTVV.